This TCR beta chain was sequenced in a study of T cells in localized non-small cell lung cancer (dated by TCRdb to about 2020). About the full investigation: Comparing tumors with uninvolved tumor-adjacent lungs, the study looked at the T cell repertoires of 236 patients with early-stage NSCLC. A mean age of around 66 years was recorded for the NSCLC patients, of whom 129 were male and 95 to 110 were female. The cohort consisted of approximately 240 treatment-naive NSCLC patients whose localized lung tumors had been resected. Paper-wide results and their limitations: Multi-region tumor sequencing was not performed, so intratumor heterogeneity could not be excluded. Uninvolved tumor-adjacent lung showed the highest T cell clonality, higher than tumor, which suggests more focused antigenic responses in the uninvolved tumor-adjacent lung. Longer overall survival was associated with higher T cell density in blood, whereas shorter survival was associated with higher clonality in adjacent lung. A median of roughly 60 of the top 100 tumor clones were detected in paired uninvolved adjacent lung, and 28 of these tumor clones were also found among the top 100 clones of the paired uninvolved adjacent lung. Because the study design was exploratory, TCR variables were selected using unadjusted p-values without false-discovery rate correction.

TCR beta CDR3 regions were sequenced from DNA using the immunoSEQ Assay. From the authors' description of their analysis: To compute T cell density, TCR beta template counts were normalized to usable DNA, which was estimated by amplifying housekeeping genes. Richness was estimated using the preseqR package, with extrapolation to 400,000 templates for PBMC samples and to 120,000 templates for tissue samples. Clonality was defined as one minus Pielou's evenness. Tissue-enriched TCRs were identified by differential abundance testing using productive amino-acid clonotypes, minimum total count 5 and alpha 0.1. Repertoire overlap between compartments was quantified with the Jaccard Index and Morisita Overlap Index. GLIPH grouped TCR beta CDR3s together with public tetramer-defined viral CDR3s, and a viral motif had to include at least three viral sequences and also show V-gene enrichment. TCRdb retrieved this table from immuneACCESS and kept in-frame rearrangements only. Not all clones are present; in checked studies, unresolved V genes account for under half, and no reason is known for the remainder. V and J calls and clone size follow that table, whereas D and trimming were derived from the DNA. The sample data list approximately 5,400 clones, and about a third of these were observed just once. Jointly, the top ten make up more than 8% of the sample.

Remarks on this clone: Its antigen is currently not known. Base qualities are not provided; no much larger clone lies one nucleotide away.

Taken from cysteine to phenylalanine, the CDR3 has 15 residues. Only the CDR3 DNA is retained, 45 bases long and in frame from the first base. V gives up 6 bases and J gives up 0 bases, and the segment between their germline ends measures 9 bases. At diagnosis, tumor, uninvolved tumor-adjacent lung and peripheral blood were collected and then preserved as a mix of FFPE and fresh-frozen material. The TCR comes from a male donor older than 55 with stage I squamous cell lung carcinoma. Here the chain combines TRBV6-7 and TRBJ2-6; TRBD2 could be the D gene, as 5 bases match. TRBV6-7 is an open reading frame, and its role is uncertain. Source: lung tumor tissue, taken before any cancer treatment. CDR3 loop: CASRRADSGANVLTF. The DNA sequence is as follows: TGTGCCAGCAGGAGGGCAGACTCTGGGGCCAACGTCCTGACTTTC.